Below are 12 T cell receptor beta chains sequenced from a single sample in a study of identical twins. TCRdb independently ran MiXCR on the 5' RACE reads; one entry per CDR3 protein. Among nearly 650,000 distinct CDR3 sequences listed, 7% to 7.5% were seen once. These same data were also listed under a study on yellow fever vaccine responses in identical twins.

The sample taken for sequencing was PBMCs. These receptors originate from a woman aged 18-29 years in good health.

Turning to this clonotype: This may arise from a read error, as a much more abundant clone is one base away. Since no conserved phenylalanine or tryptophan closes the CDR3, a read error is the likely cause. V gene TRBV10-3 combines with J gene TRBJ2-5; D perhaps matches TRBD1 (6 bases). Deletions cut 4 bases from V and 2 bases from J, with 8 bases between. The germline gives CDR1 ENHRY, CDR2 SYGVKD. The CDR3 covers 13 residues. DNA for the CDR3: TGTGCCATCAGTGGTGGACAGCAAGAGACCCAGTACCTC. As protein: CAISGGQQETQYL.

The J gene is TRBJ2-7, the V gene TRBV6-2 or TRBV6-3; no definite D call. Trimming took 6 bases from V and 7 from J, leaving 10 bases between them. The germline gives CDR1 MNHEY, CDR2 SVGEGT. This CDR3 is built from 11 residues. CDR3 bases: TGTGCCAGCAGCCAACCCAGTGAGCAGTACTTC. It specifies CASSQPSEQYF.

The chain has TRBV12-5 and TRBJ2-7, with D hard to call. With 8 bases removed from V and 9 bases from J, the gap between germline ends came to 17 bases. The CDR3 spans 12 residues. The V gene's germline CDR1 is LGHNT and CDR2 FRNRAP. In DNA, the CDR3 is TGTGCTAGTTCCCCCATGGATTTAGGGCAGTACTTC. This translates into CASSPMDLGQYF.

This clonotype was recorded at least ten times. V gene TRBV5-5 combines with J gene TRBJ1-2; 10 nucleotides agree with TRBD1. The CDR3 runs to 16 residues. The germline gives CDR1 SGHKS, CDR2 YYEKEE (reference sequence). The V gene end was trimmed by 0 bases and the J gene end by 3 bases; junction bases not matched to a gene: 5. The CDR3 sequence: CASSLGQGAAYYGYTF. The CDR3 DNA reads as TGTGCCAGCAGCTTGGGACAGGGGGCGGCGTACTATGGCTACACCTTC.

V and J are TRBV4-1 and TRBJ1-1; D unresolved. CDR3 length: 15 amino acids. Germline V lookup: CDR1 MGHRA, CDR2 YSYEKL. V shed 0 bases and J shed 1 base, with 9 bases lying between them. CDR3 in amino acids: CASSQDWRGNTEAFF. CDR3 bases: TGCGCCAGCAGCCAAGATTGGCGGGGGAACACTGAAGCTTTCTTT.

This clonotype has at least ten counts. The genes are TRBV3-1 and TRBJ1-3; D might be TRBD1 (5 bases). CDR1 and CDR2 from the germline V gene are LGHDT and YNNKEL (reference sequence). The CDR3 contains 14 residues. Trimming took off 6 bases at V and 1 base at J, with 10 bases between the two ends. CDR3 coding DNA: TGTGCCAGCAGTGCGACAGTATCTGGAAACACCATATATTTT. Amino acids: CASSATVSGNTIYF. The full variable domain, its missing parts supplied by reference TRBV3-1 and TRBJ1-3, is DTAVSQTPKYLVTQMGNDKSIKCEQNLGHDTMYWYKQDSKKFLKIMFSYNNKELIINETVPNRFSPKSPDKAHLNLHINSLELGDSAVYFCASSATVSGNTIYFGEGSWLTVV.

Ten or more counts support this clonotype. This rearrangement joins TRBV5-1 to TRBJ2-1; 7 bases fit TRBD1. In germline, CDR1 is SGHRS, CDR2 YFSETQ. CDR3 size: 15 residues. After removal of 4 bases from V and 4 bases from J, the junction contained 8 bases not matched to a gene. In nucleotides, the CDR3 is TGCGCCAGCAGCCTCCTCGGGACAGCTTACAATGAGCAGTTCTTC. Its protein product is CASSLLGTAYNEQFF.

This clonotype was detected ten times or more. The chain uses TRBV7-9 and TRBJ1-1; D is ambiguous. CDR1 SEHNR and CDR2 FQNEAQ come from the germline V gene (reference sequence). The V and J ends lost 5 bases and 8 bases respectively, with 9 bases between them. The CDR3 totals 11 residues. CDR3 sequence (DNA): TGTGCCAGCAGCCCCCAGTTAGAAGCTTTCTTT. Translated: CASSPQLEAFF.

This rearrangement joins TRBV20-1 to TRBJ2-1; 7 positions agree with TRBD2. Germline loops: CDR1 DFQATT, CDR2 SNEGSKA (reference sequence). The CDR3 is 17 residues long. V shed 5 bases and J 0 bases; nucleotides not matched to a gene: 13. Here the CDR3 DNA reads TGCAGTGCTCCGGGACTACTTGATATGAGCTCCTACAATGAGCAGTTCTTC. Its protein is CSAPGLLDMSSYNEQFF.

The table lists this clonotype with many counts. The chain links TRBV2 to TRBJ1-3; D is undetermined. With 2 bases removed from V and 0 bases from J, the gap between germline ends came to 5 bases. CDR1 and CDR2 from the germline V gene are SNHLY and FYNNEI. The CDR3 extends over 14 amino acids. The CDR3 bases are TGTGCCAGCAGTGAATGGGACTCTGGAAACACCATATATTTT. Amino acid sequence: CASSEWDSGNTIYF.

This clonotype has a handful of counts. The V and J genes are TRBV5-1 and TRBJ2-3; D is perhaps TRBD1 (5 bases). The germline V and J ends were trimmed by 0 bases and 1 base, with 9 bases remaining between them. This CDR3 contains 15 residues. Germline V gives CDR1 SGHRS, CDR2 YFSETQ. The CDR3 reads CASSLDSTGTDTQYF. CDR3 in DNA: TGCGCCAGCAGCTTGGATTCGACAGGCACAGATACGCAGTATTTT.

This clonotype showed up many times. The V gene is TRBV20-1, the J gene TRBJ1-5; 7 nucleotides match TRBD1. There are 14 residues in the CDR3. Germline loops: CDR1 DFQATT, CDR2 SNEGSKA (reference sequence). J gave up 5 bases and V 6 bases, and 10 bases lay outside the gene matches. DNA for the CDR3: TGCAGTGCCTCGACAGGGTCGGATCATCAGCCCCAGCATTTT. Amino acid sequence: CSASTGSDHQPQHF.